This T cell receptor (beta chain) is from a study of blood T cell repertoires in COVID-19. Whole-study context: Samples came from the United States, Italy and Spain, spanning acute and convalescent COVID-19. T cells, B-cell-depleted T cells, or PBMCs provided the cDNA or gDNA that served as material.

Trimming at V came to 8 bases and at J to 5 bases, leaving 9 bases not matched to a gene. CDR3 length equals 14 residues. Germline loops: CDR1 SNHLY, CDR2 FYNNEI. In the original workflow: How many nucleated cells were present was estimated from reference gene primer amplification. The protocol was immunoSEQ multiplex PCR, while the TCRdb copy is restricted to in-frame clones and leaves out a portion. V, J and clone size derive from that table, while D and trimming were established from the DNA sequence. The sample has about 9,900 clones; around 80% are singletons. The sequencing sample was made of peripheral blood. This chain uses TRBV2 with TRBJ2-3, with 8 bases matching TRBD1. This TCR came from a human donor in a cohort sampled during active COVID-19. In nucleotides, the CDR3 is TGTGCCAGCGGCAAGGGACAGGCGGAAGATACGCAGTATTTT. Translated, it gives CASGKGQAEDTQYF.